One sample yielded the 21 T cell receptor beta chains listed below, sequenced in a study of CD8+CD57+ T cells in acquired aplastic anemia. Profiling of TCR beta VDJ combinations and CDR3 sequences used genomic DNA as template. TCRdb independently ran MiXCR on the reads; one entry per CDR3 protein. The sample lists over 150,000 distinct CDR3 sequences; nearly 65% were seen once. Patients chosen for sequencing had shown CD8+CD57+ cell expansion by flow cytometry. The sequenced sample was sorted CD4+, CD8+, or CD8+CD57+ T cells (not recorded which) from PBMCs. These receptors came from a human donor with aplastic anemia.

This clonotype has ten or more counts. The V call is TRBV19, the J call TRBJ1-5; D is perhaps TRBD1 (5 bases). The CDR3 has 14 amino acids. The germline CDR1 and CDR2 sequences are LNHDA and SQIVND (reference sequence). Trimming cost V 3 bases and J 6 bases, with 12 bases left between them. This CDR3 is CASSMEGLGQPQHF. The CDR3 coding sequence is TGTGCCAGTAGTATGGAGGGGCTCGGTCAGCCCCAGCATTTT.

This clonotype was seen many times. The V call is TRBV27, the J call TRBJ2-5; D remains unclear. The CDR3 totals 13 residues. Germline loops: CDR1 MNHEY, CDR2 SMNVEV (reference sequence). Deletions cut 2 bases from V and 2 bases from J, with 6 bases between. CDR3 sequence (DNA): TGTGCCAGCAGTTTAGGCAGGCAAGAGACCCAGTACTTC. This sequence encodes CASSLGRQETQYF.

The chain recombines TRBV29-1 with TRBJ2-1; D could derive from TRBD1 or TRBD2 (5 bases each). Trimming cost V 4 bases and J 8 bases, with 15 bases left between them. Germline V CDR1 and CDR2: SQVTM, ANQGSEA. The CDR3 length is 13 residues. CDR3 protein: CSVVGLGVDEQFF. CDR3 bases: TGCAGCGTTGTAGGACTGGGGGTGGATGAGCAGTTCTTC.

As concerns this clonotype: Germline and junction disagree at one end, which may indicate a read error. This sequence joins TRBV14 and TRBJ2-7; the match to TRBD2 covers 9 bases. The germline V gene has CDR1 SGHDN and CDR2 FVKESK. CDR3 length: 15 residues. CDR3 in amino acids: CASSDLRGGLYEQCF. In nucleotides, the CDR3 is TGTGCCAGCAGTGATTTGCGGGGGGGCCTCTACGAGCAGTGCTTC.

The V gene is TRBV29-1, the J gene TRBJ1-6; D ambiguous. The CDR3 has 14 residues. The germline CDR1 and CDR2 sequences are SQVTM and ANQGSEA. Trimming removed 6 bases from V and 1 base from J, with 10 bases in between. Written as DNA, the CDR3 is TGCAGCGTCCAGGCGGGGTCCTATAATTCACCCCTCCACTTT. Protein: CSVQAGSYNSPLHF.

The rearrangement uses TRBV9 and TRBJ2-7; 8 nucleotides align to TRBD1. The trim removed 4 bases at V and 8 bases at J, leaving 11 bases unmatched. This CDR3 is built from 14 residues. Germline V gives CDR1 SGDLS, CDR2 YYNGEE. CDR3 amino acids: CASSYNSGQAKQYF. CDR3 bases: TGTGCCAGCAGCTATAATTCGGGACAGGCCAAGCAGTACTTC.

The rearrangement links TRBV2 to TRBJ2-2, with D perhaps assigned TRBD1 or TRBD2 (5 bases each). CDR3 length: 13 residues. CDR1 and CDR2 (germline): SNHLY, FYNNEI. V lost 4 bases to trimming and J lost 6 bases, with 9 bases between them. CDR3 coding DNA: TGTGCCAGCAGTGTGAGGGGCCCCGGGGAGCTGTTTTTT. It translates to CASSVRGPGELFF.

The rearrangement links TRBV2 to TRBJ1-2; D call uncertain. The germline gives CDR1 SNHLY, CDR2 FYNNEI. Trimming cost V 4 bases and J 4 bases, with 13 bases left between them. This CDR3 spans 14 amino acids. The CDR3 sequence: CASSVSQPPYGYTF. CDR3 bases: TGTGCCAGCAGTGTTAGCCAGCCCCCCTATGGCTACACCTTC. Full variable domain (missing parts from reference TRBV2 and TRBJ1-2): EPEVTQTPSHQVTQMGQEVILRCVPISNHLYFYWYRQILGQKVEFLVSFYNNEISEKSEIFDDQFSVERPDGSNFTLKIRSTKLEDSAMYFCASSVSQPPYGYTFGSGTRLTVV.

This clonotype was detected ten times or more. The chain joins TRBV19 to TRBJ2-7; D uncertain. The ends were cut back, 3 bases at V and 0 bases at J, with 9 bases in the middle. The CDR3 consists of 14 residues. Germline lookup yields CDR1 LNHDA and CDR2 SQIVND (reference sequence). The CDR3 spells CASSISYFSYEQYF. CDR3 nucleotides: TGTGCCAGTAGTATTTCCTACTTCTCCTACGAGCAGTACTTC.

Worth noting for this clonotype: Here the CDR3 omits its conserved ending phenylalanine or tryptophan, so a read error is the likely source. The genes are TRBV20-1 and TRBJ1-5; D perhaps matches TRBD1 (6 bases). CDR3 length: 14 amino acids. CDR1 is DFQATT and CDR2 is SNEGSKA in the germline V gene (reference sequence). The germline V and J ends were trimmed by 5 bases and 5 bases, with 16 bases remaining between them. DNA for the CDR3: TGCAGTGCTGGTGGACAGTTTGGCGATCAGCCCCAGCATTCT. Protein product: CSAGGQFGDQPQHS.

The V and J genes are TRBV7-3 and TRBJ2-3; 7 positions match TRBD2. V was pared by 5 bases and J by 6 bases, with 8 bases of the junction left unmatched. Germline values: CDR1 SGHTA, CDR2 FQGTGA. The CDR3 covers 14 residues. The DNA for the CDR3 is TGTGCCAGCAGCGACGGACTAGTTTCCGATACGCAGTATTTT. It codes for CASSDGLVSDTQYF.

The chain joins TRBV10-3 to TRBJ1-2, with 7 bases lining up with TRBD1. V gave up 11 bases and J gave up 4 bases; unmatched junction bases: 13. Germline V gene sequence: CDR1 ENHRY, CDR2 SYGVKD. CDR3 length: 14 residues. CDR3 in DNA: TGTGCCTCTCACCCCAGGGGGGATTCCTATGGCTACACCTTC. Its protein product is CASHPRGDSYGYTF.

This clonotype was recorded a few times. V is TRBV29-1 and J is TRBJ1-4; TRBD1 is a possible D gene (5 bases). The CDR3 sequence is 13 residues long. Germline CDR1 reads SQVTM; CDR2 reads ANQGSEA. The V gene lost 4 bases and the J gene lost 8 bases, with 14 bases spanning the gap. Written as DNA, the CDR3 is TGCAGCGTTGTCGCGGGGCTGGACGAAAAACTGTTTTTT. Amino acids: CSVVAGLDEKLFF.

This clonotype has just one count. The CDR3 protein is CSAKIKTGYEQYF. In DNA, the CDR3 is TGCAGTGCTAAAATCAAGACTGGCTACGAGCAGTACTTC. The chain uses TRBV20-1 and TRBJ2-7, with D unresolved. Trimming left V 4 bases short and J 3 bases short, with 13 bases between. This CDR3 contains 13 residues. Germline V gene lookup returns CDR1 DFQATT and CDR2 SNEGSKA (reference sequence).

The chain links TRBV7-9 to TRBJ1-1; no clear D gene. The V end lost 2 bases, the J end lost 6 bases, and 4 bases lay between the germline ends. The germline V gene encodes CDR1 SEHNR and CDR2 FQNEAQ (reference sequence). CDR3 length: 11 residues. The CDR3 DNA reads TGTGCCAGCAGCTTACTCGCTGAAGCTTTCTTT. Translated, it gives CASSLLAEAFF.

This chain's CDR3 is CASSLDWGARDEQFF. CDR3 DNA sequence: TGTGCCAGCAGCCTGGACTGGGGGGCCCGGGATGAGCAGTTCTTC. The J gene is TRBJ2-1, the V gene TRBV7-2, with D possibly called TRBD1 or TRBD2 (6 bases each). The germline V gene has CDR1 SGHTA and CDR2 FQGNSA. The V end was cut by 5 bases, the J end by 8 bases, with 19 bases between. This CDR3 is 15 amino acids long.

The CDR3 DNA is TGTGCCAGCAGGGGCCTTGGCGGGAGGGCCTTCGAGCAGTACTTC. The encoded protein is CASRGLGGRAFEQYF. The rearrangement uses TRBV2 and TRBJ2-7; TRBD2 matches at 9 bases. There are 15 residues in the CDR3. Germline trimming cut 6 bases from V and 6 bases from J; bases unmatched to any gene: 12. In germline, CDR1 is SNHLY, CDR2 FYNNEI. The entire variable domain, with the rest obtained from reference TRBV2 and TRBJ2-7, is as follows: EPEVTQTPSHQVTQMGQEVILRCVPISNHLYFYWYRQILGQKVEFLVSFYNNEISEKSEIFDDQFSVERPDGSNFTLKIRSTKLEDSAMYFCASRGLGGRAFEQYFGPGTRLTVT.

The V and J genes are TRBV29-1 and TRBJ1-5; weak D call: TRBD1 (6 bases). Trimming removed 6 bases at V and 4 bases at J, with 13 bases between. The CDR3 is 13 amino acids. Germline lookup yields CDR1 SQVTM and CDR2 ANQGSEA. CDR3 sequence (DNA): TGCAGCGTAGAACAGGGTTGGAATCAGCCCCAGCATTTT. This gives the protein CSVEQGWNQPQHF.

V and J are TRBV14 and TRBJ2-5; D is ambiguous. There are 14 residues in the CDR3. The germline CDR1 and CDR2 sequences are SGHDN and FVKESK. Trimming cost V 4 bases and J 3 bases, with 12 bases left between them. The CDR3 DNA reads TGTGCCAGCAGCCCAGGACGGTGGGAAGAGACCCAGTACTTC. Its translation: CASSPGRWEETQYF. Looking up the rest from reference TRBV14 and TRBJ2-5 gives the full variable domain: EAGVTQFPSHSVIEKGQTVTLRCDPISGHDNLYWYRRVMGKEIKFLLHFVKESKQDESGMPNNRFLAERTGGTYSTLKVQPAELEDSGVYFCASSPGRWEETQYFGPGTRLLVL.

This chain links TRBV20-1 with TRBJ2-1, with D maybe TRBD2 (7 bases). The CDR3 is 14 residues long. CDR1 is DFQATT, CDR2 SNEGSKA, per germline (reference sequence). Written as DNA, the CDR3 is TGCATGCCCGGGGGGCCGTTAGCTGACAATGAGCAGTTCTTC. Protein: CMPGGPLADNEQFF.

J is TRBJ2-7 and V is TRBV24-1, with D perhaps TRBD1 (5 bases). This CDR3 is 16 amino acids long. CDR1 KGHDR and CDR2 SFDVKD come from the germline V gene. V lost 5 bases to trimming and J lost 0 bases, with 16 bases between them. As DNA, the CDR3 is TGTGCCACCAGTGTGGCTAAGGAAGGGGCCTCCTACGAGCAGTACTTC. Its translation: CATSVAKEGASYEQYF.